A selection of T cell receptor beta chains follows, all from one sample in a study of blood T cell repertoires in COVID-19. Some clones are missing from TCRdb's copy, which holds only in-frame ones; the method was immunoSEQ multiplex PCR. The data show fewer than 250,000 clones, around 90% seen once. Sequencing was performed on peripheral blood. The origin of the receptors is a human donor in a cohort sampled during active COVID-19. Each CDR3 is given with its conserved first and last residue. Not all rows give a size; the values are once, few, many and, for expanded clones, a class.

. TRBV18 CASSPTGRYPSGIQETQYF
. TRBV3-1/TRBV3-2 CASSSTSGISGELFF
. TRBV29-1 CSVLRQGGTEAFF
. TRBV4-2 CASSQEYDRTNYGYTF
. TRBV2 CASTRTGSRETQYF
once TRBV30 CAWSWGQGVRGRAQKKNIQYF
once TRBV28 CATGQSGPYEQYF
. TRBV5-1 CASSAGTSGTSYEQYF
. TRBV7-9 CASSLQGTGQAFF
. TRBV20-1 CSARKLAEQFF
. TRBV4-3 CASSQRTDRYSPLHF
. TRBV19 CASSLTSISTEFF
. TRBV4-1 CASSLSWTSDNNEQFF
. TRBV2 CASNSDLAGLNIQYF
. TRBV7-2 CASRPKGGTNEKLFF
. TRBV3-1/TRBV3-2 CASSHFRQGRPEAFF
few TRBV3-1/TRBV3-2 CASSQRGIENEQYF
. TRBV7-2 CASSLSSGSNTGELFF
. TRBV24-1 CATSDRDRDYGYTF
. TRBV28 CASSLLEGPREAYTF
few TRBV7-2 CASSFELAGGRGSYEQYF
. TRBV7-6 CASSHNPADSLGNSPLHF
. TRBV19 CASSRDRGTGTF
. TRBV30 CAWRVGGGATDTQYF
. TRBV13 CASSRRRTVNTEAFF
. TRBV7-6 CASSSFFQGPYEQYF
once TRBV6-5 CASSPQSPMNTEAFF
once TRBV2 CASSLAADTQYF
. TRBV5-1 CASSLLAIGLAGDEQYF
. TRBV11-2 CASSRTLVAETQYF
. TRBV29-1 CSAQGDSPEAFF
many TRBV29-1 CSVGGQNYGYTF
. TRBV21-1 CASSARQGSHYEQYF
few TRBV7-2 CASSPQGVGEQYF
. TRBV11-2 CASSTGGGDMNTEAFF
. TRBV7-2 CASSLYGAGTSGRAGTQYF
. TRBV6-2/TRBV6-3 CASSYGTTYEQYF
. TRBV20-1 CSASGGRPYEQYF
once TRBV30 CAWSFRNTGELFF
. TRBV10-1 CASNAGGTDTQYF
. TRBV25-1 CASTPKGRGHGTQYF
. TRBV5-6 CASSFRLAGSSTDTQYF
. TRBV7-2 CASSLGGQGRAGTEAFF
once TRBV2 CASMFTGGYNEQFF
. TRBV4-1 CASSQVYQGYQPQHF
. TRBV11-2 CASSLPLGTKNTGELFF
. TRBV7-9 CASSLGTSGSKIETQYF
. TRBV28 CASSLPGSGANVLTF
few TRBV19 CASSTPFGLTGDECSGYTF
. TRBV5-1 CASSLEGQGRVYEQYF
. TRBV7-2 CASSLGGGFPGELFF
once TRBV7-2 CASTLERDMNTEAFF
. TRBV9 CASSGPGTTDSTGGNTIYF